This T cell receptor beta chain originates from a study of CD4+ T cells in melanoma. Generated by immunoSEQ multiplex PCR, the TCRdb table keeps only in-frame clones and is missing some. The sample lists more than 8,000 clones; around 60% were seen once. The V and J ends lost 3 bases and 9 bases, in that order; junction bases with no gene match: 13. This CDR3 has 17 amino acids. Germline CDR1 reads SGDLS; CDR2 reads YYNGEE. Study results and limitations: CD8+ T cell, macrophage and B cell function reportedly correlated with neoantigen-specific CD4+ T cells. Neoantigen-specific CD4+ T cells in melanoma reportedly had diverse differentiation states.

On this clone itself: The target antigen is unknown.

This chain links TRBV9 with TRBJ2-1; 12 nucleotides align to TRBD1. Sequenced material: cells from a culture (not recorded whether cultured in vitro). The sequence derives from a human donor with melanoma. CDR3 sequence: CASSGRDRGRGIGEQFF. Here the CDR3 DNA reads TGTGCCAGCAGCGGCCGGGACAGGGGGCGCGGCATTGGTGAGCAGTTCTTC.